This TCR beta chain was obtained from a study of shared clonotypes between healthy human individuals. Overall study results and limits: Among non-shared clonotypes, generation probabilities were lower than among those shared by all four donors.

As regards this clone: Its antigen is not known.

The assay was immunoSEQ multiplex PCR, and TCRdb's table has in-frame clones only and misses some. The repertoire has 2,100,000 or so clones, almost 96% of them found once; the top ten carry more than 0.1%. Caucasian adults living in Nashville, Tennessee, provided all samples. It was into CD45RA+ naive and CD45RA-negative memory subsets that the CD4+ cells were split. The sample comprised naive CD4+ T cells sorted from blood. The subset was: CD45RA+ positively selected. The clonotype was recovered from a man aged 18 to 29 in good health.

The chain's CDR3 is CASNRPGHKRDEQYF. DNA for the CDR3: TGTGCCAGCAACAGACCGGGCCACAAGAGGGACGAGCAGTACTTC. This chain links TRBV6-4 with TRBJ2-7, with a weak D call TRBD2 (5 bases). The germline V gene encodes CDR1 MRHNA and CDR2 SNTAGT. The V end was cut by 7 bases, the J end by 5 bases, with 21 bases between. CDR3 length equals 15 residues.